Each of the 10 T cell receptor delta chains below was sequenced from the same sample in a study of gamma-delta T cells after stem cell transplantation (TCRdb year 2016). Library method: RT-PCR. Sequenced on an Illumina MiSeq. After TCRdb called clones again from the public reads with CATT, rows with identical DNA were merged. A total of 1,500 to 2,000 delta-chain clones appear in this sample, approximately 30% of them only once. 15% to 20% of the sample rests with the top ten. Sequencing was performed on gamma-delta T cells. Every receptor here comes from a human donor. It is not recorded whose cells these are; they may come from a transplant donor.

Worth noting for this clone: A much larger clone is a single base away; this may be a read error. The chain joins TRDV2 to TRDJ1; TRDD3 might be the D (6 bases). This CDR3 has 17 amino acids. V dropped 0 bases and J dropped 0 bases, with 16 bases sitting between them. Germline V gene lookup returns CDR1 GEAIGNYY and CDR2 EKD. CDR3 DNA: TGTGCCTGTGACACCGTTCCGGGGGACGTGTACACCGATAAACTCATCTTT. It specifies CACDTVPGDVYTDKLIF.

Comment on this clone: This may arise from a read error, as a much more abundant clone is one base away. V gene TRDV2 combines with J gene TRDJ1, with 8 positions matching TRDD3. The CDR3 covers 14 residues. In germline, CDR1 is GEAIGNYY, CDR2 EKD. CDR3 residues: CACDTLGDTDKPIF. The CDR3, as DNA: TGTGCCTGTGACACCCTGGGGGACACCGATAAACCCATCTTT.

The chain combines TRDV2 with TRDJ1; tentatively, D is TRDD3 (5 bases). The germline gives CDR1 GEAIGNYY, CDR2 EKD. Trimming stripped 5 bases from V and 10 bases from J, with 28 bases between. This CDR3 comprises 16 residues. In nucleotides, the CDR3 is TGTGCCTGTGCACCAGTGCATCCTCTGGTGGATAACGTACTCATCTTT. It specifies CACAPVHPLVDNVLIF.

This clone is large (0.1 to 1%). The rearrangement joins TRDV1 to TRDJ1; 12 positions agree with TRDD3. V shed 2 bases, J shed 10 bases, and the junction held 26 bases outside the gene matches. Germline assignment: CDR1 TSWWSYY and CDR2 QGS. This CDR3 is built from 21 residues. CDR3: CALGEVSFLPTWLGDTRRLIF. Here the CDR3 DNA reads TGTGCTCTTGGGGAAGTCTCATTTCTTCCTACGTGGCTGGGGGATACGCGTAGACTCATCTTT.

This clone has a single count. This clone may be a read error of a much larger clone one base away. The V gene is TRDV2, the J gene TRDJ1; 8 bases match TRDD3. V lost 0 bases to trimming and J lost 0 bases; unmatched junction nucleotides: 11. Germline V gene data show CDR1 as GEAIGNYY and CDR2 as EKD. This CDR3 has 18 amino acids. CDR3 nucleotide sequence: TGTGCCTGTGACACCCCCCTCCTTGGGGGATCCTACACCGATAAACTCATCTTT. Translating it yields CACDTPLLGGSYTDKLIF.

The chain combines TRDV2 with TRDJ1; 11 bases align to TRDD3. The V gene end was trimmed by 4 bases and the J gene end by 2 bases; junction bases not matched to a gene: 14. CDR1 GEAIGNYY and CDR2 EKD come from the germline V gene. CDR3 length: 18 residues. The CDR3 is CACESLTGGYSLTDKLIF. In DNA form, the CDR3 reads TGTGCCTGTGAATCTCTTACTGGGGGATATAGTTTAACCGATAAACTCATCTTT.

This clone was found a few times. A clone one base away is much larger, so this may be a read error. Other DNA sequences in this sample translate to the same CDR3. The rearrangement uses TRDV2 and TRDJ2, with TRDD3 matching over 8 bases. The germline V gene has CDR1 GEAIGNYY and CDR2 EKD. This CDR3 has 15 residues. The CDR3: CACDTAGGTPAHLFF. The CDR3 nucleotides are TGTGCCTGTGACACCGCTGGGGGAACTCCAGCACACCTCTTCTTT.

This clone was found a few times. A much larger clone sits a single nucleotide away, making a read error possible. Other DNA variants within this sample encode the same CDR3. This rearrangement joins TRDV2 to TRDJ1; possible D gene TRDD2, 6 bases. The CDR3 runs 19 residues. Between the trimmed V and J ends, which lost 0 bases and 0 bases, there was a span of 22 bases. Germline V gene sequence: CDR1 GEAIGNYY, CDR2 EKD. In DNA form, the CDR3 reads TGTGCCTGTGACACCCTCCTACTACACGGGCTCGAATACACCGATAAACTCATCTTT. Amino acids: CACDTLLLHGLEYTDKLIF.

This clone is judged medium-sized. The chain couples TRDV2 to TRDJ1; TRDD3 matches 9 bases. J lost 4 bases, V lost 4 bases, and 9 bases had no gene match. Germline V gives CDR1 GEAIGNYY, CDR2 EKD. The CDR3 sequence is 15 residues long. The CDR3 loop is CACESMGDSDDKLIF. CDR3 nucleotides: TGTGCCTGTGAATCCATGGGGGATAGCGACGATAAACTCATCTTT.

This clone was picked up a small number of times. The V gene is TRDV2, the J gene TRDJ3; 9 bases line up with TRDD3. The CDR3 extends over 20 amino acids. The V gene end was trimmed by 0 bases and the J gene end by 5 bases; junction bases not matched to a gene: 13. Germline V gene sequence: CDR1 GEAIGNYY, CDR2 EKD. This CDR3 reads CACDTVGLGEILRDTRQMFF. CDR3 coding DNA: TGTGCCTGTGACACCGTAGGACTGGGGGAGATACTTCGGGACACCCGACAGATGTTTTTC.